This T cell receptor (beta chain) was obtained from a study of T cells in Graves' hyperthyroidism and ophthalmopathy. Looking at the study overall: It was at initial diagnosis, before any treatment, that peripheral blood was collected.

Researchers amplified the TCR beta CDR3 regions from RNA transcripts. Initially, a first-round RT-PCR of the TCR CDR3 employed the HTBI primer set. Each CDR3 protein gets one entry after TCRdb re-called the multiplex PCR reads with MiXCR. The sample carries about 290,000 distinct CDR3 sequences, 15% to 20% recorded once. This clonotype was seen only a few times. This CDR3 region has 16 residues. V shed 1 base and J shed 2 bases, with 16 bases lying between them. CDR1 and CDR2 (germline): SQVTM, ANQGSEA. The chain carries TRBV29-1 and TRBJ2-3, with D maybe TRBD1 (6 bases). This TCR derives from a man aged 25-45 years with Graves' hyperthyroidism. Material: blood. In nucleotides, the CDR3 is TGCAGCGTTGAAGGGGGGCAGGGAGACTTCACAGATACGCAGTATTTT. It encodes CSVEGGQGDFTDTQYF.